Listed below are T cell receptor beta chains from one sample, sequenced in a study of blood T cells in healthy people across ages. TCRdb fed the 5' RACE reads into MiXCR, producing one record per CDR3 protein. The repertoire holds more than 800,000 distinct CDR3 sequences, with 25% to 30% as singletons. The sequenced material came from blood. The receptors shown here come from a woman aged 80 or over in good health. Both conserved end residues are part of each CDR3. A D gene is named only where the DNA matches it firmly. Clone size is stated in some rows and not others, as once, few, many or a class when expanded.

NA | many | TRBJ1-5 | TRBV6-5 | CASSYSKSGKSNQPQHF | TGTGCCAGCAGTTACTCGAAATCCGGGAAATCGAATCAGCCCCAGCATTTT
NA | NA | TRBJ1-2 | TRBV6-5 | CASSYGARQGISYGYTF | TGTGCCAGCAGTTACGGCGCAAGGCAGGGGATTTCCTATGGCTACACCTTC
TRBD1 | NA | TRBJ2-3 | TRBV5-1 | CAGRLSLGQASTDTQYF | TGCGCCGGCAGGCTATCACTAGGACAGGCTAGCACAGATACGCAGTATTTT
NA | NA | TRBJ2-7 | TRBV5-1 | CVSSLGSFSYNEQYF | TGCGTCAGCAGCTTAGGGTCCTTTTCCTACAATGAGCAGTACTTC
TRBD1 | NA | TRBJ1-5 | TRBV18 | CASSPGTVMYSNQPQHF | TGTGCCAGCTCACCAGGGACAGTAATGTATAGCAATCAGCCCCAGCATTTT
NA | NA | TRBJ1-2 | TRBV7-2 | CASEANYGYTF | TGTGCCAGCGAAGCTAACTATGGCTACACCTTC
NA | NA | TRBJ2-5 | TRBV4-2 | CASARVSAETQYF | TGTGCCAGCGCCCGGGTGTCTGCGGAGACCCAGTACTTC
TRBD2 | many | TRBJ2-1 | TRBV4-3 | CASSPWGGGVNEQFF | TGCGCCAGCAGCCCCTGGGGCGGGGGGGTAAATGAGCAGTTCTTC
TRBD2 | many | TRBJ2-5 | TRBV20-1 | CSAEMGSGLAGRETQYF | TGCAGTGCCGAGATGGGGTCCGGACTAGCGGGGAGAGAGACCCAGTACTTC
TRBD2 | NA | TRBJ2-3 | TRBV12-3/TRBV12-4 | CASSLASGGVSTDTEYF | TGTGCCAGCAGTTTAGCCAGCGGGGGGGTTAGCACAGATACGGAGTATTTT
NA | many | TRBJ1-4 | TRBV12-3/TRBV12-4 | CASSHPTSPGKLFF | TGTGCCAGCAGTCACCCCACCTCCCCAGGAAAACTGTTTTTT
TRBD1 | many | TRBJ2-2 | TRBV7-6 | CASSRDRGITGELFF | TGTGCCAGCAGCCGGGACAGGGGCATAACCGGGGAGCTGTTTTTT
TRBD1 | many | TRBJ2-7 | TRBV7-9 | CASSLEGDRARQYF | TGTGCCAGCAGCTTAGAAGGGGACAGGGCTCGGCAGTACTTC
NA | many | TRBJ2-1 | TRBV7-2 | CASSLAAGRDEQFF | TGTGCCAGCAGCTTAGCGGCGGGGCGGGATGAGCAGTTCTTC
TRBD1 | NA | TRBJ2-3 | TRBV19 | CASKRGQDTDTQYF | TGTGCCAGTAAACGAGGACAGGACACAGATACGCAGTATTTT
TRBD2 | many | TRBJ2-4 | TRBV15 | CATSRGEGLSKNIQYF | TGTGCCACCAGCAGAGGGGAGGGGCTCTCCAAAAACATTCAGTACTTC
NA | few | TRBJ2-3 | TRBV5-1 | CASSWAGGTDTQYF | TGCGCCAGCAGCTGGGCTGGAGGCACAGATACGCAGTATTTT
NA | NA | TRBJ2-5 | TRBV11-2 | CASSLESFDNEQYF | TGTGCCAGCAGCTTAGAAAGCTTTGACAATGAGCAGTACTTC
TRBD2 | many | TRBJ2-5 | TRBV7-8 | CASSLADLAGGKETQYF | TGTGCCAGCAGCTTAGCCGACTTGGCGGGGGGTAAAGAGACCCAGTACTTC
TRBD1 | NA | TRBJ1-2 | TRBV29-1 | CSVDDRASGYGYTF | TGCAGCGTGGATGACAGGGCTAGCGGCTATGGCTACACCTTC
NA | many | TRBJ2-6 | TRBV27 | CASSFRFQGAGANVLTF | TGTGCCAGCAGTTTCCGATTCCAGGGTGCAGGGGCCAACGTCCTGACTTTC
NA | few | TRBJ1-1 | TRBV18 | CASSPNRFEAFF | TGTGCCAGCTCACCGAACCGATTTGAAGCTTTCTTT
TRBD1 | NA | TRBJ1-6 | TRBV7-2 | CASCLTGDRSPLHF | TGTGCCAGCTGCTTAACAGGGGATCGCTCACCCCTCCACTTT
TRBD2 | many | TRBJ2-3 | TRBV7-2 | CASSYNLAGVTDTQYF | TGTGCCAGCAGTTACAATCTAGCGGGGGTCACAGATACGCAGTATTTT
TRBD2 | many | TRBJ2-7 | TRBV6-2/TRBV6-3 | CASSYLGGGSYEQYF | TGTGCCAGCAGTTATCTAGGCGGGGGCTCCTACGAGCAGTACTTC
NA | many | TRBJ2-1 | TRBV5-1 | CASSLDVSTNEQFF | TGCGCCAGCAGCTTGGACGTCAGTACCAATGAGCAGTTCTTC
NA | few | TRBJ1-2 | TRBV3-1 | CASSLGYLTSNYGYTF | TGTGCCAGCAGTCTTGGATACTTGACAAGTAACTATGGCTACACCTTC
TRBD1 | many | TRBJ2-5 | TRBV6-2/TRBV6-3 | CASSYASRTGARYQETQYF | TGTGCCAGCAGTTACGCCTCTAGGACAGGGGCCCGGTACCAAGAGACCCAGTACTTC
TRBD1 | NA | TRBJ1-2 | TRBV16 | CASSNTQTGNYGYTF | TGTGCCAGCAGCAATACCCAGACAGGGAACTATGGCTACACCTTC
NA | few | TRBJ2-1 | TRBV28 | CASQGQALSSSSYNEQFF | TGTGCCAGCCAGGGACAAGCCCTTTCCTCTAGCTCCTACAATGAGCAGTTCTTC
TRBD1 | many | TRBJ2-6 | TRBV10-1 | CASSTGTGFSGANVLTF | TGCGCCAGCAGTACCGGGACAGGCTTTTCTGGGGCCAACGTCCTGACTTTC
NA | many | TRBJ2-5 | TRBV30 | CAWSVGPDQETQYF | TGTGCCTGGAGTGTAGGGCCGGACCAAGAGACCCAGTACTTC
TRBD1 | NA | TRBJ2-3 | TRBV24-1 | CATSDLQTGAIDTQYF | TGTGCCACCAGTGATTTGCAAACAGGGGCTATAGATACGCAGTATTTT
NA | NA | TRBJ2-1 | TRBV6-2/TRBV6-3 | CASSWETGRNEQFF | TGTGCCAGCAGTTGGGAGACAGGGAGGAATGAGCAGTTCTTC
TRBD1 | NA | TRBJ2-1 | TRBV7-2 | CAGSLTGGGYNEQFF | TGTGCCGGCAGCTTGACAGGGGGGGGTTACAATGAGCAGTTCTTC
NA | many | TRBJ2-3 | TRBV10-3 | CAIKGRQGTRAQYF | TGTGCCATCAAGGGAAGGCAGGGCACGCGCGCGCAGTATTTT
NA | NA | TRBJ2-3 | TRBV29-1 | CSVETATITDTQYF | TGCAGCGTTGAGACGGCTACCATCACAGATACGCAGTATTTT
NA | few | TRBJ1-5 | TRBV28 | CASQGYNRQPQHF | TGTGCCAGTCAGGGGTATAATCGTCAGCCCCAGCATTTT
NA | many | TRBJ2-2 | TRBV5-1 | CASSLGPAVTGELFF | TGCGCCAGCAGCTTGGGGCCAGCGGTGACCGGGGAGCTGTTTTTT
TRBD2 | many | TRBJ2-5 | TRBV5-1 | CASSPTSGGRLETQYF | TGCGCCAGCAGCCCCACTAGCGGGGGGAGGTTAGAGACCCAGTACTTC
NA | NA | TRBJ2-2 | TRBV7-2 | CASSLARGARTGELFF | TGTGCCAGCAGCTTAGCCCGGGGGGCCCGCACCGGGGAGCTGTTTTTT
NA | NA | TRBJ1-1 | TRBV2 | CASSIMGTEAFF | TGTGCCAGCAGTATAATGGGCACTGAAGCTTTCTTT
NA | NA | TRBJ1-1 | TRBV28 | CASSLPARGSEAFF | TGTGCCAGCAGTTTACCTGCCAGGGGCTCTGAAGCTTTCTTT
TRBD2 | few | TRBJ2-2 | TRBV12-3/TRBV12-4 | CASSPQRGLGELFF | TGTGCCAGCAGCCCACAGCGGGGCCTCGGGGAGCTGTTTTTT
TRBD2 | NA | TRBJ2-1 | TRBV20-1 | CSASLLQRGGFEQFF | TGCAGTGCTAGTCTTCTCCAGCGGGGGGGTTTTGAGCAGTTCTTC
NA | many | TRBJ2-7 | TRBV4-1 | CASSQEPQAPYEQYF | TGCGCCAGCAGCCAAGAACCGCAGGCCCCCTACGAGCAGTACTTC
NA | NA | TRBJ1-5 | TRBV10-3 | CAISDGGGNQPQHF | TGTGCCATCAGTGATGGGGGGGGCAATCAGCCCCAGCATTTT
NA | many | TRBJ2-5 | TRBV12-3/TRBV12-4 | CASTRGETQYF | TGTGCCAGCACCCGGGGAGAGACCCAGTACTTC
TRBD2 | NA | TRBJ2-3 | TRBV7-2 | CASRLRGAINTDTQYF | TGTGCCAGCAGGCTGCGGGGGGCTATAAACACAGATACGCAGTATTTT
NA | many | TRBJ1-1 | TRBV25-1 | CASRGTTNTEAFF | TGTGCCAGCAGAGGGACAACGAACACTGAAGCTTTCTTT
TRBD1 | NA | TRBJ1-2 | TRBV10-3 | CAIRRTGARDGYTF | TGTGCCATCAGGAGGACAGGGGCCCGGGATGGCTACACCTTC
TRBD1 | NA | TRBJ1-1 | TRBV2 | CASTRDTGANTEAFF | TGTGCCAGCACTCGGGACACAGGGGCGAACACTGAAGCTTTCTTT
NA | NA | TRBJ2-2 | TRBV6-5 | CASSYSTRRTGELFF | TGTGCCAGCAGTTACTCGACTAGACGCACCGGGGAGCTGTTTTTT
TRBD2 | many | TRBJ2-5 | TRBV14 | CASSTSARGTQYF | TGTGCCAGCAGCACTAGCGCTCGGGGGACCCAGTACTTC
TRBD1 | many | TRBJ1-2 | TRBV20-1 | CSAWTGGSERYTF | TGCAGTGCTTGGACAGGGGGGTCGGAGCGCTACACCTTC